These T cell receptor beta chains were read from a single sample in a study of T cell repertoires in cytomegalovirus infection. TCRdb redid the calling of the reads with MiXCR, one entry per CDR3 protein. In the table there are more than 150,000 distinct CDR3 sequences, roughly a fifth of which are singletons. The specimen sequenced was PBMCs. Every receptor here comes from a human donor in good health (CMV status not recorded). Some clones in this sample may be carry-over from other donors' samples. Both conserved end residues are part of each CDR3. The order of the fields is clone size, V gene, D gene, J gene, CDR3 protein, CDR3 DNA. The D gene is left open where the match is weak. Only part of the rows carry a size: once, few, many, or a class if the clone is expanded.

-	TRBV30	-	TRBJ1-2	CAWSATGAYGYTF	TGTGCCTGGAGTGCGACGGGGGCGTATGGCTACACCTTC
many	TRBV7-2	TRBD2	TRBJ2-1	CASSLTGLAGGSSYNEQFF	TGTGCCAGCAGCTTAACTGGACTAGCGGGGGGAAGCTCCTACAATGAGCAGTTCTTC
few	TRBV14	TRBD2	TRBJ2-1	CASSWRGGRNNEQFF	TGTGCCAGCAGTTGGCGCGGGGGTAGGAACAATGAGCAGTTCTTC
few	TRBV4-3	TRBD1	TRBJ1-2	CASSQDAQGAYGYTF	TGCGCCAGCAGCCAAGATGCACAGGGGGCCTATGGCTACACCTTC
few	TRBV28	-	TRBJ2-7	CASSLSGRLYEQYF	TGTGCCAGCAGTTTGAGTGGGAGACTTTACGAGCAGTACTTC
-	TRBV14	-	TRBJ2-1	CASSRDYRVSQFF	TGTGCCAGCAGCCGAGACTACAGGGTAAGCCAGTTCTTC
few	TRBV6-1	TRBD2	TRBJ2-3	CASSAREGSTDTQYF	TGTGCCAGCAGTGCGCGGGAGGGTAGCACAGATACGCAGTATTTT
-	TRBV28	-	TRBJ1-4	CASSPRGEKLFF	TGTGCCAGCAGTCCTAGGGGGGAAAAACTGTTTTTT
-	TRBV29-1	-	TRBJ2-6	CSAYFSGANVLTF	TGCAGCGCCTACTTCTCTGGGGCCAACGTCCTGACTTTC
-	TRBV20-1	TRBD1	TRBJ1-1	CSAVRQGSAPEAFF	TGCAGTGCGGTAAGACAGGGAAGTGCCCCTGAAGCTTTCTTT
many	TRBV11-2	TRBD2	TRBJ2-5	CASSAFGWEGRETQYF	TGTGCCAGCAGCGCCTTCGGCTGGGAGGGCCGAGAGACCCAGTACTTC
-	TRBV11-2	-	TRBJ1-1	CASSSFAANTEAFF	TGTGCCAGCAGCTCCTTCGCAGCGAACACTGAAGCTTTCTTT
-	TRBV13	TRBD1	TRBJ1-2	CASSVRQGRDGYTF	TGTGCCAGCAGCGTAAGACAGGGGAGGGATGGCTACACCTTC
-	TRBV2	-	TRBJ1-6	CASTLTGTGFNSPLHF	TGTGCCAGCACCCTGACGGGAACAGGCTTTAATTCACCCCTCCACTTT
many	TRBV7-2	-	TRBJ1-5	CASSLPGFGQPQHF	TGTGCCAGCAGCCTCCCAGGGTTTGGTCAGCCCCAGCATTTT
-	TRBV6-6	-	TRBJ1-4	CASSYAAATGELFF	TGTGCCAGCAGTTACGCCGCCGCCACCGGGGAACTGTTTTTT
few	TRBV5-1	-	TRBJ2-1	CASSSRASYNEQFF	TGCGCCAGCAGCTCTCGAGCCTCCTACAATGAGCAGTTCTTC
-	TRBV27	TRBD2	TRBJ2-1	CASSPSGTPYYNEQFF	TGTGCCAGCAGTCCTAGCGGAACCCCCTACTACAATGAGCAGTTCTTC
many	TRBV5-6	TRBD2	TRBJ2-4	CASSLGGGAKNIQYF	TGTGCCAGCAGCTTGGGGGGGGGTGCCAAAAACATTCAGTACTTC
-	TRBV29-1	-	TRBJ2-5	CSVARGETQYF	TGCAGCGTTGCAAGGGGCGAGACCCAGTACTTC
many	TRBV7-9	TRBD1	TRBJ1-2	CASSFYRGFGYTF	TGTGCCAGCAGCTTTTACAGGGGGTTTGGCTACACCTTC
many	TRBV25-1	-	TRBJ1-1	CASSEGRAFF	TGTGCCAGCAGTGAGGGTCGGGCTTTCTTT
-	TRBV7-9	-	TRBJ2-2	CARSFVVSWETNTGELFF	TGTGCCAGAAGCTTCGTTGTTTCTTGGGAAACGAACACCGGGGAGCTGTTTTTT
-	TRBV6-2/TRBV6-3	-	TRBJ2-1	CASSYSRGRSSYNEQFF	TGTGCCAGCAGTTACAGTCGGGGTCGAAGCTCCTACAATGAGCAGTTCTTC
few	TRBV24-1	TRBD2	TRBJ2-3	CATSDLSRGSLGTDTQYF	TGTGCCACCAGTGATTTATCCCGCGGGAGTCTCGGGACAGATACGCAGTATTTT
-	TRBV5-5	-	TRBJ1-6	CASNLPGHNSPLHF	TGTGCCAGCAATTTACCGGGACATAATTCACCCCTCCACTTT
few	TRBV7-3	-	TRBJ1-2	CASSGRDRETF	TGTGCCAGCAGCGGGCGGGACCGCGAAACCTTC
-	TRBV2	-	TRBJ2-7	CASGGQSYEQYF	TGTGCCAGCGGAGGACAGTCCTACGAGCAGTACTTC
-	TRBV5-1	-	TRBJ1-5	CASSQDSLNQPQHF	TGCGCCAGCAGTCAAGACAGCCTCAATCAGCCCCAGCATTTT
-	TRBV7-8	-	TRBJ2-5	CASTPEGDQETQYF	TGTGCCAGCACGCCCGAAGGCGACCAAGAGACCCAGTACTTC
few	TRBV28	TRBD1	TRBJ2-4	CASSRDRVGNIQYF	TGTGCCAGCAGTCGAGACAGGGTGGGAAACATTCAGTACTTC
-	TRBV18	-	TRBJ2-1	CASSPPTNEQFF	TGTGCCAGCTCACCACCGACCAATGAGCAGTTCTTC
-	TRBV15	-	TRBJ2-3	CATSRERIAQYF	TGTGCCACCAGCAGAGAGCGGATTGCGCAGTATTTT
-	TRBV19	TRBD1	TRBJ1-1	CASSTQGATEAFF	TGTGCCAGTAGTACGCAGGGGGCCACTGAAGCTTTCTTT
-	TRBV19	TRBD1	TRBJ1-2	CASSAGTVRGYTF	TGTGCCAGTAGTGCCGGGACAGTGCGGGGCTACACCTTC
few	TRBV14	-	TRBJ1-4	CASSQDFQAELFF	TGTGCCAGCAGCCAAGATTTCCAGGCCGAACTGTTTTTT
-	TRBV6-5	-	TRBJ2-2	CASRHETGELFF	TGTGCCAGCAGGCATGAAACCGGGGAGCTGTTTTTT
-	TRBV12-3/TRBV12-4	-	TRBJ2-6	CTSSSPYSGANVLTF	TGTACCAGCAGTTCCCCGTACTCTGGGGCCAACGTCCTGACTTTC
-	TRBV14	-	TRBJ2-7	CASSQLPGSEQYF	TGTGCCAGCAGCCAACTTCCAGGGAGCGAGCAGTACTTC
many	TRBV7-9	TRBD1	TRBJ1-1	CASSSGQRAEAFF	TGTGCCAGCAGCTCGGGACAGAGGGCTGAAGCTTTCTTT
-	TRBV28	-	TRBJ2-5	CASSFAPGVETQYF	TGTGCCAGCAGTTTCGCCCCCGGCGTAGAGACCCAGTACTTC
few	TRBV7-2	-	TRBJ2-1	CASSGRVPRQFF	TGTGCCAGCAGCGGGCGGGTTCCAAGACAGTTCTTC
-	TRBV5-1	-	TRBJ2-6	CASSLAVSSGANVLTF	TGCGCCAGCAGCTTGGCCGTAAGCTCTGGGGCCAACGTCCTGACTTTC
-	TRBV4-3	-	TRBJ1-1	CASSQVGSGTEAFF	TGCGCCAGCAGCCAAGTGGGGAGTGGGACTGAAGCTTTCTTT
-	TRBV5-1	TRBD1	TRBJ2-5	CASSIRDRGPGETQYF	TGCGCCAGCAGCATCCGGGACAGGGGGCCCGGAGAGACCCAGTACTTC
many	TRBV7-2	TRBD1	TRBJ2-5	CASSRDREETQYF	TGTGCCAGCAGCCGCGACAGGGAAGAGACCCAGTACTTC
many	TRBV6-2/TRBV6-3	TRBD1	TRBJ2-1	CASGFGTGGIEQFF	TGTGCCAGCGGATTCGGGACAGGGGGAATTGAGCAGTTCTTC
few	TRBV6-1	-	TRBJ2-1	CASSGDPSRAYNEQFF	TGTGCCAGCAGCGGGGACCCCTCCAGGGCCTACAATGAGCAGTTCTTC
-	TRBV12-5	-	TRBJ2-5	CASRQGGTQYF	TGTGCTAGCCGACAAGGGGGGACCCAGTACTTC
few	TRBV23-1	TRBD1	TRBJ2-2	CAASDRVTGELFF	TGCGCTGCTTCGGACAGGGTCACCGGGGAGCTGTTTTTT
-	TRBV10-3	-	TRBJ2-7	CAIWPPSIGGEGSYEQYF	TGTGCCATCTGGCCCCCCTCCATTGGGGGAGAGGGGTCCTACGAGCAGTACTTC
-	TRBV5-1	-	TRBJ1-4	CASSQGRGNEKLFF	TGCGCCAGCAGCCAAGGAAGGGGGAATGAAAAACTGTTTTTT
-	TRBV19	-	TRBJ1-1	CARVRGVTDTEAFF	TGTGCCAGAGTGCGTGGGGTAACGGACACTGAAGCTTTCTTT
-	TRBV19	-	TRBJ1-5	CASSIEGNSNQPQHF	TGTGCCAGTAGTATAGAAGGGAATAGCAATCAGCCCCAGCATTTT
many	TRBV10-3	-	TRBJ2-5	CAISGADGLVETQYF	TGTGCCATCAGCGGGGCAGACGGCCTAGTTGAGACCCAGTACTTC
few	TRBV7-9	-	TRBJ2-1	CASSLGWGTAGEQFF	TGTGCCAGCAGCTTAGGGTGGGGGACCGCTGGTGAGCAGTTCTTC
-	TRBV28	-	TRBJ2-2	CASSFWLPGQAGELFF	TGTGCCAGCAGTTTCTGGCTTCCGGGCCAGGCCGGGGAGCTGTTTTTT
many	TRBV6-1	TRBD1	TRBJ2-7	CASTGDRAAYEQYF	TGTGCCAGCACCGGGGACAGGGCCGCCTACGAGCAGTACTTC
-	TRBV12-3/TRBV12-4	TRBD1	TRBJ1-1	CASSPVRGRGAFF	TGTGCCAGCAGTCCCGTCAGGGGGCGCGGAGCTTTCTTT
-	TRBV2	-	TRBJ1-5	CASSLTSYSNQPQHF	TGTGCCAGCAGTCTGACATCGTATAGCAATCAGCCCCAGCATTTT